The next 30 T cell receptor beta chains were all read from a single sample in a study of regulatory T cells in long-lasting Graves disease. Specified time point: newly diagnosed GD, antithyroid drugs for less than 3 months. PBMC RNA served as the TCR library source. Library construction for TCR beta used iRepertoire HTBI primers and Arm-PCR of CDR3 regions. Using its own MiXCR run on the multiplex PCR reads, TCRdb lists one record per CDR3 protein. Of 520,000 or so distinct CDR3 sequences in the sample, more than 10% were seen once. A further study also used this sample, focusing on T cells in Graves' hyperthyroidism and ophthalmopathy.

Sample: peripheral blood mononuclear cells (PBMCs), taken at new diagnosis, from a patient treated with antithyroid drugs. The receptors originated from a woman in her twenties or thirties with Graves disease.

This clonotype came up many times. CDR3: CASSRNTPSRAVVYEQYF. CDR3 in DNA: TGTGCCAGCAGTCGAAACACGCCATCCCGGGCAGTAGTCTACGAGCAGTACTTC. V and J are TRBV6-1 and TRBJ2-7; no definite D call. The CDR3 is 18 residues long. The germline V gene has CDR1 MNHNS and CDR2 SASEGT. Trimming pared 5 bases from V and 3 bases from J, leaving 26 bases between.

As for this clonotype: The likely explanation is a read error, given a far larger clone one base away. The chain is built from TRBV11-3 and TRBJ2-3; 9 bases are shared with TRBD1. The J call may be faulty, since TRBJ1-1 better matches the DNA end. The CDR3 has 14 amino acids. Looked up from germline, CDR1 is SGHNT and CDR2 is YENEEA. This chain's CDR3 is CASSSEDRGGEAFF. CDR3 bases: TGTGCCAGCAGCTCCGAGGACAGGGGCGGTGAAGCTTTCTTT.

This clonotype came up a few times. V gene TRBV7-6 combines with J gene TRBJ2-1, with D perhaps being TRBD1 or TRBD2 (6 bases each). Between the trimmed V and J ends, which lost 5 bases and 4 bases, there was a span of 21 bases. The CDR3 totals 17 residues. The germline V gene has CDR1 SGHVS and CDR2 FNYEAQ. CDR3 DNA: TGTGCCAGCAGCCGTCAGGGGCGCGGGAAGGGTTACAATGAGCAGTTCTTC. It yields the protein CASSRQGRGKGYNEQFF.

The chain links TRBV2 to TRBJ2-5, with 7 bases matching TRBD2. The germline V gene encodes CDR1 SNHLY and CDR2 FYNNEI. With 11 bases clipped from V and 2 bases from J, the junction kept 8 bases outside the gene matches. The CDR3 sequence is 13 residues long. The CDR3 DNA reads TGTGCCGGCGAAACAGCGGGGCAAGAGACCCAGTACTTC. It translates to CAGETAGQETQYF.

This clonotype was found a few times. The CDR3 nucleotides are TGCAGTGCTAGAGAGGGCCTCCGGGACATCTTACGTAGGGAGCAGTACTTC. The encoded protein is CSAREGLRDILRREQYF. The chain combines TRBV20-1 with TRBJ2-7, with D possibly matching TRBD1 (6 bases). CDR1 and CDR2 from the germline V gene are DFQATT and SNEGSKA (reference sequence). The V and J ends lost 0 bases and 7 bases respectively, with 25 bases between them. The CDR3 has 17 residues.

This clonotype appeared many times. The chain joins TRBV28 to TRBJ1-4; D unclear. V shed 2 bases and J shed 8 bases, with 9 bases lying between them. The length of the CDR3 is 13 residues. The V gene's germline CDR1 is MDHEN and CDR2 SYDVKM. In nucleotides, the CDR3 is TGTGCCAGCAGTTTAAGTGGAGTAGAAAAACTGTTTTTT. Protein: CASSLSGVEKLFF.

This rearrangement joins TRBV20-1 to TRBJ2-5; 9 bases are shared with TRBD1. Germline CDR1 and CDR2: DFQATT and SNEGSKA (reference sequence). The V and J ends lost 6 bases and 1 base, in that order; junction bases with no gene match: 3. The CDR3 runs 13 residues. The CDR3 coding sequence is TGCAGTGCGAAACAGGGGGCCCAAGAGACCCAGTACTTC. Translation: CSAKQGAQETQYF.

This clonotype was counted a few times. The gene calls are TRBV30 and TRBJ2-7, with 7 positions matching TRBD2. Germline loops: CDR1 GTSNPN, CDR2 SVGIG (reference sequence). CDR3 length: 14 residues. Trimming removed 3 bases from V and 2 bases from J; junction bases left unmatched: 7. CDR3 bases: TGTGCCTGGAGGAGAAGCGGGACGACCTACGAGCAGTACTTC. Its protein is CAWRRSGTTYEQYF.

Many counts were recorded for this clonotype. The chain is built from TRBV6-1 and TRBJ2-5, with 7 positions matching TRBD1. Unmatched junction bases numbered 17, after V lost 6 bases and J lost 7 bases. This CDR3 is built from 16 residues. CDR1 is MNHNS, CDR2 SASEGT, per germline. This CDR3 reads CASRPPGQSLSGTQYF. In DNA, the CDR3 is TGTGCCAGCAGACCTCCGGGACAGTCCCTTTCGGGGACCCAGTACTTC.

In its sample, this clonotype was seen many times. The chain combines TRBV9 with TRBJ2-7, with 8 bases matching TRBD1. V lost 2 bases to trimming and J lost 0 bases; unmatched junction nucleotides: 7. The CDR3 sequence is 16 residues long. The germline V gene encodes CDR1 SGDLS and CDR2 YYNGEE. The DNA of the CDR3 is TGTGCCAGCAGCGTTTCGGGGGACAGGTCCTCCTACGAGCAGTACTTC. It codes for CASSVSGDRSSYEQYF.

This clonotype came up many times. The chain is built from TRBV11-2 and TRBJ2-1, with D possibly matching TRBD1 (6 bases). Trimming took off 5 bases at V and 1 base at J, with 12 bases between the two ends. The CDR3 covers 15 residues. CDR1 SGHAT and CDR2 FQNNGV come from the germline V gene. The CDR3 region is CASSPVQGSYNEQFF. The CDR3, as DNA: TGTGCCAGCAGCCCAGTACAGGGTTCCTACAATGAGCAGTTCTTC.

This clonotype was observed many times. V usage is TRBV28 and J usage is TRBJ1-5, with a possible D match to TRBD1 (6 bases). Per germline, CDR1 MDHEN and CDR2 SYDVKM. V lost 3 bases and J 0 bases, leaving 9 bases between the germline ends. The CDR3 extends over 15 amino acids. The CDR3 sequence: CASSFEGDSNQPQHF. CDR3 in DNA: TGTGCCAGCAGTTTCGAGGGGGATAGCAATCAGCCCCAGCATTTT.

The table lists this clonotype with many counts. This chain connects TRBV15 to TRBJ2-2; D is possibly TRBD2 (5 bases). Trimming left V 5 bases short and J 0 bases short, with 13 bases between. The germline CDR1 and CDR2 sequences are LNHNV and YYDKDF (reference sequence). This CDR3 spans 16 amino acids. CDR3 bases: TGTGCCACCAGCTCCGAGAGGAGGCCGAACACCGGGGAGCTGTTTTTT. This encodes CATSSERRPNTGELFF.

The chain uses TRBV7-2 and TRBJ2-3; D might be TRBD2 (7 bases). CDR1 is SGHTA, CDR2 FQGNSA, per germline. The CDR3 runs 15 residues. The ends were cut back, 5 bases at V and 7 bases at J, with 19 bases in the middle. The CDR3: CASSPAAGAGNTQYF. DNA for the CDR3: TGTGCCAGCAGCCCGGCGGCGGGGGCGGGAAATACGCAGTATTTT.

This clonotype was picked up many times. For the CDR3, the DNA is TGTGCCAGTAGTATAGATTTTGCGGCGGGATACCAAGAGACCCAGTACTTC. Translation gives CASSIDFAAGYQETQYF. The genes are TRBV19 and TRBJ2-5; D perhaps matches TRBD2 (6 bases). The CDR3 is 17 residues long. V was trimmed by 0 bases and J by 0 bases, leaving 14 bases between them. Germline values: CDR1 LNHDA, CDR2 SQIVND (reference sequence). Together with reference TRBV19 and TRBJ2-5, the CDR3 gives the full variable domain: DGGITQSPKYLFRKEGQNVTLSCEQNLNHDAMYWYRQDPGQGLRLIYYSQIVNDFQKGDIAEGYSVSREKKESFPLTVTSAQKNPTAFYLCASSIDFAAGYQETQYFGPGTRLLVL.

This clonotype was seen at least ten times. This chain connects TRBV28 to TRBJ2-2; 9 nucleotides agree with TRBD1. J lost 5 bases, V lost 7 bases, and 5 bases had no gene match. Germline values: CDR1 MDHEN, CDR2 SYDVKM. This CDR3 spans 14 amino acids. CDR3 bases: TGTGCCAGCATACAGGGGGCAGGAACCGGGGAGCTGTTTTTT. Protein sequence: CASIQGAGTGELFF.

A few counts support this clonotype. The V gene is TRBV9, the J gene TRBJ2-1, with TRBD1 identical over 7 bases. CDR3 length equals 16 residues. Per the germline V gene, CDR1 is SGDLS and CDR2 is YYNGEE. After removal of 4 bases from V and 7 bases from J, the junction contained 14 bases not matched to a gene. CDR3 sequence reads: CASSSTMQGVRNEQFF. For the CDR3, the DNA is TGTGCCAGCAGCTCAACTATGCAGGGGGTGAGGAATGAGCAGTTCTTC.

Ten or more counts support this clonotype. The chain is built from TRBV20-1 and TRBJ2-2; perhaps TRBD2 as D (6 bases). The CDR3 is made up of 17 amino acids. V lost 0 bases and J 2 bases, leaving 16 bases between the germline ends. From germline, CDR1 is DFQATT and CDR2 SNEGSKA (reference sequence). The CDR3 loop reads CSARDYGRGSNTGELFF. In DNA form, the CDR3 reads TGCAGTGCTAGAGATTATGGGCGGGGCAGCAACACCGGGGAGCTGTTTTTT.

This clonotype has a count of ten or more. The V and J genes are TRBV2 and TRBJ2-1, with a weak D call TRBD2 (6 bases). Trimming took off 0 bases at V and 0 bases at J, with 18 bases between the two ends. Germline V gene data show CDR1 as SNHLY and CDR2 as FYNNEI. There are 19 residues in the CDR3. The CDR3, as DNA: TGTGCCAGCAGTGAAGCCGACCTTAGCGGACGTGGCTCCTACAATGAGCAGTTCTTC. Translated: CASSEADLSGRGSYNEQFF.

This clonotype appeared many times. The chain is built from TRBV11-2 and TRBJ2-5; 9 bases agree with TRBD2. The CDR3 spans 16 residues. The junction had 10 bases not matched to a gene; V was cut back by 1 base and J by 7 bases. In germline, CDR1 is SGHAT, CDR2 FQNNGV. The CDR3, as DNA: TGTGCCAGCAGCTTAGGGGGACTAGCCCAGTTTGGGACCCAGTACTTC. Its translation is CASSLGGLAQFGTQYF.

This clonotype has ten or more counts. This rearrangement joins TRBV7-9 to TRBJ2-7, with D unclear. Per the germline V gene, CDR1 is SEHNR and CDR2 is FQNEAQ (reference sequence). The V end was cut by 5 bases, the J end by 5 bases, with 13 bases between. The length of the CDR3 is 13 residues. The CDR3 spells CASSTRGPDEQYF. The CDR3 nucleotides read TGTGCCAGCAGCACCCGCGGTCCGGACGAGCAGTACTTC. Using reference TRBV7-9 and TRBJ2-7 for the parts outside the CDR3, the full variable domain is DTGVSQNPRHKITKRGQNVTFRCDPISEHNRLYWYRQTLGQGPEFLTYFQNEAQLEKSRLLSDRFSAERPKGSFSTLEIQRTEQGDSAMYLCASSTRGPDEQYFGPGTRLTVT.

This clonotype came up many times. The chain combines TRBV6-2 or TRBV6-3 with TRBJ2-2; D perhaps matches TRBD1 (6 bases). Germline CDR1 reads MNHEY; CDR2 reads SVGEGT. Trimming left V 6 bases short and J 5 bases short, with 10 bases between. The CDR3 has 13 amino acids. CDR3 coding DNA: TGTGCCAGCAGGACACAGGGTACCGGGGAGCTGTTTTTT. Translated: CASRTQGTGELFF.

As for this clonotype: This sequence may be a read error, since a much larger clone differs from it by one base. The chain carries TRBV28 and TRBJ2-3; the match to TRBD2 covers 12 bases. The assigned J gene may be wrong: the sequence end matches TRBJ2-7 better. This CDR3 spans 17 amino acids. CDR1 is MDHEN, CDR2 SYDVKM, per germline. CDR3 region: CASSLRTSGIRPYEQYF. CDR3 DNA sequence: TGTGCCAGCAGTCTACGGACTAGCGGGATCCGCCCCTACGAGCAGTACTTC.

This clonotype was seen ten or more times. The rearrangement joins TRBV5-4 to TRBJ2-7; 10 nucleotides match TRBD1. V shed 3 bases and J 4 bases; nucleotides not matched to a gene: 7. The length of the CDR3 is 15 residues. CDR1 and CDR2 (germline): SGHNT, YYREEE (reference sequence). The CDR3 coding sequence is TGTGCCAGCAGCTCGATGGGACAGGGGAGGTACGAGCAGTACTTC. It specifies CASSSMGQGRYEQYF. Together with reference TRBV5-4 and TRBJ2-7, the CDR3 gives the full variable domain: ETGVTQSPTHLIKTRGQQVTLRCSSQSGHNTVSWYQQALGQGPQFIFQYYREEENGRGNFPPRFSGLQFPNYSSELNVNALELDDSALYLCASSSMGQGRYEQYFGPGTRLTVT.

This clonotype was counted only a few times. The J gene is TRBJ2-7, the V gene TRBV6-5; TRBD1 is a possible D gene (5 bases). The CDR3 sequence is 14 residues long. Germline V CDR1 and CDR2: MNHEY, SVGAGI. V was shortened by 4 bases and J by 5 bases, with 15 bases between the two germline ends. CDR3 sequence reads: CASSSQGWMNEQYF. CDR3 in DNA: TGTGCCAGCAGTTCCCAGGGTTGGATGAACGAGCAGTACTTC.

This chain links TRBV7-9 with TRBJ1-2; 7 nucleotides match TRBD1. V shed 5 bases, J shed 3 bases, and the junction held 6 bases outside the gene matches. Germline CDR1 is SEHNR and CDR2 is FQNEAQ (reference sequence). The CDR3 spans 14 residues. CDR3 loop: CASSRSGTDYGYTF. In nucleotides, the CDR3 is TGTGCCAGCAGCCGCTCCGGGACAGACTATGGCTACACCTTC.

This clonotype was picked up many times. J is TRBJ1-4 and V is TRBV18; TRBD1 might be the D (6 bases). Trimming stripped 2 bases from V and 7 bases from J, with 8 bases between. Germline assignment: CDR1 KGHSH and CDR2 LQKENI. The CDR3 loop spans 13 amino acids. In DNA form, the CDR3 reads TGTGCCAGCTCACCAGGGGGCCGTGAAAAACTGTTTTTT. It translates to CASSPGGREKLFF.

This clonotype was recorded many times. The CDR3 loop is CASSSPGLAGGLTDTQYF. The CDR3 DNA reads as TGTGCCAGCAGTTCCCCAGGACTAGCGGGAGGGCTGACAGATACGCAGTATTTT. The genes are TRBV27 and TRBJ2-3, with 15 bases fitting TRBD2. The CDR3 is made up of 18 amino acids. From germline, CDR1 is MNHEY and CDR2 SMNVEV (reference sequence). Trimming cost V 4 bases and J 3 bases; bases outside gene matches: 8.

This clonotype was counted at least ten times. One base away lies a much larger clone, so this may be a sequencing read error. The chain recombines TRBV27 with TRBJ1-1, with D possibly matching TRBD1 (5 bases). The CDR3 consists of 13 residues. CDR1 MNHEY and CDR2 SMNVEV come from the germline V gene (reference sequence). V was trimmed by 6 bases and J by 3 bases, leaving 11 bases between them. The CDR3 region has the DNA TGTGCCAGCAGCCGGGGGGTGTACACTGAAGCTTTCTTT. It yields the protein CASSRGVYTEAFF.

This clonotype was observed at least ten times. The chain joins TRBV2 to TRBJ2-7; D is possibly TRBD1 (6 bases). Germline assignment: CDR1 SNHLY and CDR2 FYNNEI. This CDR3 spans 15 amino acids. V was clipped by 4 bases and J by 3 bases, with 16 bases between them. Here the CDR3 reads CASSAVGQGFYEQYF. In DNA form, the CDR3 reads TGTGCCAGCAGTGCAGTCGGGCAGGGGTTCTACGAGCAGTACTTC.